Listed here are 4 T cell receptor beta chains from one sample, sequenced in a study of vaccination effects on CD4 cells after COVID-19. The ViraFEST assay expanded antigen-specific CD4+ T cells with viral peptide pools before sequencing. After more than 8 days in culture, the CD4+ T cells were isolated. Recipients of the vaccine had no prior SARS-CoV-2 infection and negative nucleocapsid antibodies. These TCRs are of unknown antigen specificity. TCRdb's copy holds only in-frame clones and misses some; the assay was immunoSEQ multiplex PCR. The sample has about 52,000 clones; more than 75% are singletons. The sample here was CD4+ T cells from PBMCs cultured with HCoV-OC43 spike peptides, taken before COVID-19 vaccination. Noted subset: HCoV-OC43 spike overlapping peptide pool stimulation. The origin of the receptors is a human donor who received a COVID-19 vaccine.

This chain links TRBV7-2 with TRBJ2-5; possible D gene TRBD2, 7 bases. Trimming stripped 8 bases from V and 4 bases from J, with 14 bases between. Per the germline V gene, CDR1 is SGHTA and CDR2 is FQGNSA. This CDR3 has 13 residues. The CDR3 loop is CASRRGASETQYF. The CDR3 coding sequence is TGTGCCAGCCGTCGGGGGGCCTCAGAGACCCAGTACTTC.

The CDR3 sequence is CAWASGFEQFF. The CDR3 bases are TGTGCCTGGGCCAGCGGGTTTGAGCAGTTCTTC. The chain recombines TRBV30 with TRBJ2-1, with D possibly matching TRBD2 (6 bases). The V gene lost 5 bases and the J gene lost 9 bases, with 11 bases spanning the gap. The CDR3 totals 11 residues. Germline V gene data show CDR1 as GTSNPN and CDR2 as SVGIG (reference sequence).

This chain joins TRBV12-5 and TRBJ2-5; D is unclear. Trimming left V 1 base short and J 2 bases short, with 8 bases between. Germline V lookup: CDR1 LGHNT, CDR2 FRNRAP. The CDR3 length is 14 residues. CDR3 bases: TGTGCTAGTGGTTTGGGGTACAGACAAGAGACCCAGTACTTC. It encodes CASGLGYRQETQYF.

The CDR3 protein is CASSPKGTYEQYV. CDR3 bases: TGTGCCAGCAGTCCCAAGGGTACCTACGAGCAGTACGTC. The chain has TRBV6-5 and TRBJ2-7; D gene unclear. CDR1 is MNHEY, CDR2 SVGAGI, per germline. The CDR3 consists of 13 residues. Trimming shortened V by 5 bases and J by 2 bases, and 10 bases separated the two germline ends.